Below, 4 T cell receptor beta chains from the same sample are listed, as sequenced in a study of kidney transplant recipient with SARS-CoV-2 infection. TCRdb re-called the reads with MiXCR, one entry per CDR3 protein. The table includes approximately 250,000 distinct CDR3 sequences, more than 25% detected once. Sequencing was performed on a blood sample, taken at baseline and between days 110 and 120 from a kidney transplant recipient. All receptors come from a male patient in his 30s who had COVID-19 and was a kidney transplant recipient. Some T cells may have come from the graft donor.

This clonotype showed up many times. The rearrangement uses TRBV6-4 and TRBJ1-2; D ambiguous. There are 17 residues in the CDR3. CDR1 and CDR2 from the germline V gene are MRHNA and SNTAGT. Trimming pared 4 bases from V and 4 bases from J, leaving 22 bases between. The CDR3 sequence is CASSGKGSHGKTYGYTF. The CDR3 DNA reads as TGTGCCAGCAGTGGGAAGGGCTCACACGGAAAGACCTATGGCTACACCTTC.

This clonotype has a count of ten or more. The chain carries TRBV3-1 and TRBJ2-5, with D uncertain. Looked up from germline, CDR1 is LGHDT and CDR2 is YNNKEL (reference sequence). CDR3 length: 17 residues. V lost 4 bases and J 5 bases, leaving 23 bases between the germline ends. The CDR3 reads CASSPASPISFSETQYF. The CDR3 bases are TGTGCCAGCAGCCCGGCGTCTCCCATTTCTTTCTCTGAGACCCAGTACTTC.

Comments on this clonotype: It may be a read error: a sequence one base away is much more abundant. The chain couples TRBV23-1 to TRBJ1-2; D not certain. TRBV23-1 falls under the ORF class, with uncertain function. CDR3 length: 17 residues. CDR3 residues: CASSRPTLRRKTYSYTF. CDR3 DNA sequence: TGCGCCAGCAGTCGGCCAACGCTACGCAGAAAGACCTATAGCTACACCTTC.

This clonotype occurred many times. The rearrangement joins TRBV10-3 to TRBJ2-7; maybe TRBD2 (6 bases). Germline-derived CDR1 and CDR2 are ENHRY and SYGVKD. Between the trimmed V and J ends, which lost 7 bases and 11 bases, there was a span of 21 bases. The length of the CDR3 is 13 residues. CDR3 DNA sequence: TGTGCCATCAAGGCGAGTTCCCGGGACTTGGAGTACTTC. Translated, it gives CAIKASSRDLEYF.